The next 27 T cell receptor beta chains were all read from a single sample in a study of cytomegalovirus exposure and HLA in healthy donors. A multiplex PCR was run with 60 Vbeta primers and 13 Jbeta primers. The assay was immunoSEQ multiplex PCR, and TCRdb's table has in-frame clones only and misses some. In the table there are 130,000 or so clones, about 80% of which are singletons. Sequencing was carried out using PBMCs. Receptors originate from a middle-aged woman in good health and CMV-seronegative.

V is TRBV18 and J is TRBJ1-5, with D hard to call. Germline assignment: CDR1 KGHSH and CDR2 LQKENI. This CDR3 contains 13 residues. Trimming pared 0 bases from V and 8 bases from J, leaving 8 bases between. CDR3 sequence reads: CASSPPGGEPQHF. DNA of the CDR3: TGTGCCAGCTCACCACCCGGCGGGGAGCCCCAGCATTTT. Variable domain in full (rest from reference TRBV18 and TRBJ1-5): NAGVMQNPRHLVRRRGQEARLRCSPMKGHSHVYWYRQLPEEGLKFMVYLQKENIIDESGMPKERFSAEFPKEGPSILRIQQVVRGDSAAYFCASSPPGGEPQHFGDGTRLSIL.

The chain employs TRBV19 and TRBJ2-5; tentatively, D is TRBD1 (6 bases). This CDR3 is built from 14 residues. V gave up 1 base and J gave up 5 bases, with 11 bases separating them. Germline-derived CDR1 and CDR2 are LNHDA and SQIVND (reference sequence). The CDR3 DNA reads TGTGCCAGTAGTATAGTACAGGGTTGGGAGACCCAGTACTTC. Amino acids: CASSIVQGWETQYF. The full variable domain, in which reference TRBV19 and TRBJ2-5 provide the parts outside the CDR3, is DGGITQSPKYLFRKEGQNVTLSCEQNLNHDAMYWYRQDPGQGLRLIYYSQIVNDFQKGDIAEGYSVSREKKESFPLTVTSAQKNPTAFYLCASSIVQGWETQYFGPGTRLLVL.

The chain uses TRBV6-1 and TRBJ2-7, with TRBD2 matching over 7 bases. J gave up 4 bases and V 10 bases, and 16 bases lay outside the gene matches. The CDR3 sequence is 15 residues long. Germline CDR1 reads MNHNS; CDR2 reads SASEGT. This CDR3 reads CATRLGGSSVYEQYF. The CDR3 coding sequence is TGTGCCACCAGGCTGGGGGGGTCCAGCGTGTACGAGCAGTACTTC.

V gene TRBV28 combines with J gene TRBJ1-1; 8 positions agree with TRBD1. Losses at the gene ends were 7 bases for V and 8 bases for J; bases not matched to a gene: 3. CDR1 MDHEN and CDR2 SYDVKM come from the germline V gene. There are 11 residues in the CDR3. Here the CDR3 DNA reads TGTGCCAGCAAACGGACAGGGGAAGCTTTCTTT. Encoded protein: CASKRTGEAFF.

This chain uses TRBV5-1 with TRBJ2-1; D might be TRBD1 (6 bases). CDR1 and CDR2 from the germline V gene are SGHRS and YFSETQ. V lost 1 base and J 0 bases, leaving 8 bases between the germline ends. The CDR3 contains 15 residues. CDR3 bases: TGCGCCAGCAGCTTGCAGGGGAGCTCCTACAATGAGCAGTTCTTC. Amino acid sequence: CASSLQGSSYNEQFF.

The count of this clone is one. The chain links TRBV7-2 to TRBJ2-4; D is uncertain. CDR1 and CDR2 from the germline V gene are SGHTA and FQGNSA. Trimming cost V 5 bases and J 0 bases, with 8 bases left between them. This CDR3 comprises 14 residues. The CDR3: CASSPSLAKNIQYF. The CDR3 bases are TGTGCCAGCAGCCCCTCCTTAGCCAAAAACATTCAGTACTTC.

The chain joins TRBV4-1 to TRBJ2-7; D is ambiguous. Germline V gene sequence: CDR1 MGHRA, CDR2 YSYEKL. The length of the CDR3 is 11 residues. The V and J ends lost 4 bases and 5 bases respectively, with 6 bases between them. CDR3 region: CASSLLNEQYF. CDR3 sequence (DNA): TGCGCCAGCAGCCTACTTAACGAGCAGTACTTC.

This clone was observed a single time. The chain recombines TRBV27 with TRBJ2-1; 15 bases fit TRBD2. This CDR3 has 18 residues. J gave up 8 bases and V 6 bases, and 14 bases lay outside the gene matches. CDR1 is MNHEY, CDR2 SMNVEV, per germline (reference sequence). CDR3 in amino acids: CASRRTSGRAYAGHEQFF. The CDR3 nucleotides are TGTGCCAGCAGGAGGACTAGCGGGAGGGCATATGCGGGGCATGAGCAGTTCTTC.

A word on this clone: A junction end diverges from the germline sequence, so it may reflect a read error. Other DNA variants within this sample encode the same CDR3. The gene calls are TRBV6-5 and TRBJ2-7; the D gene is possibly TRBD1 (8 bases). The CDR3 spans 16 residues. Germline loops: CDR1 MNHEY, CDR2 SVGAGI. The CDR3 loop reads CASSYSKQGGTYEQYF. The CDR3 DNA is TGCGCCAGCAGTTACTCTAAACAGGGGGGGACCTACGAGCAGTACTTC.

The chain is built from TRBV7-9 and TRBJ1-4, with a tentative D call TRBD1 (5 bases). The CDR3 runs 16 residues. The germline V gene has CDR1 SEHNR and CDR2 FQNEAQ (reference sequence). Deletions cut 2 bases from V and 2 bases from J, with 12 bases between. The CDR3 is CASSLSGGTTNEKLFF. Here the CDR3 DNA reads TGTGCCAGCAGCTTATCCGGAGGGACTACTAATGAAAAACTGTTTTTT.

The chain uses TRBV21-1 and TRBJ2-1; the table assigns TRBD1, which was not confirmed against the DNA. TRBV21-1 is a pseudogene. This CDR3 comprises 16 residues. In nucleotides, the CDR3 is TGTGCCAGCAGCAAAGGGGGGACAGGGGGCCCGGATGAGCAGTTCTTC. This translates into CASSKGGTGGPDEQFF.

The chain links TRBV5-6 to TRBJ1-1; no reliable D call. This CDR3 has 13 residues. V shed 0 bases and J shed 5 bases, with 8 bases lying between them. Germline loops: CDR1 SGHDT, CDR2 YYEEEE. This CDR3 is CASSLAVETEAFF. The CDR3 DNA follows: TGTGCCAGCAGCTTGGCCGTCGAGACTGAAGCTTTCTTT.

This clone was detected only a few times. The J gene is TRBJ2-3, the V gene TRBV6-1; possible D gene TRBD1, 5 bases. CDR3 length: 14 amino acids. The germline V gene encodes CDR1 MNHNS and CDR2 SASEGT. The V end was cut by 4 bases, the J end by 2 bases, with 10 bases between. CDR3 DNA sequence: TGTGCCAGCAGTGTACAGGAGATCACAGATACGCAGTATTTT. Translation: CASSVQEITDTQYF.

This clone was observed a few times. The chain uses TRBV5-4 and TRBJ2-5, with TRBD1 matching over 7 bases. Trimming removed 3 bases from V and 5 bases from J; junction bases left unmatched: 22. Germline lookup yields CDR1 SGHNT and CDR2 YYREEE (reference sequence). The CDR3 contains 19 residues. In DNA, the CDR3 is TGTGCCAGCAGCTCTCCCGTTCAGGGGGAGCTTTCAGGGATGGAGACCCAGTACTTC. Translating it yields CASSSPVQGELSGMETQYF.

The chain combines TRBV7-9 with TRBJ2-1; D ambiguous. Germline V gene data show CDR1 as SEHNR and CDR2 as FQNEAQ (reference sequence). CDR3 size: 16 residues. V lost 4 bases and J 0 bases, leaving 13 bases between the germline ends. This CDR3 reads CASSSQPGSSYNEQFF. In nucleotides, the CDR3 is TGTGCCAGCAGCTCTCAACCGGGTAGCTCCTACAATGAGCAGTTCTTC. Filled out from reference TRBV7-9 and TRBJ2-1, the complete variable domain reads DTGVSQNPRHKITKRGQNVTFRCDPISEHNRLYWYRQTLGQGPEFLTYFQNEAQLEKSRLLSDRFSAERPKGSFSTLEIQRTEQGDSAMYLCASSSQPGSSYNEQFFGPGTRLTVL.

The CDR3 DNA sequence: TGCGCCAGTAAGGGACATACGAACACTGAAGCTTTCTTT. Translating it yields CASKGHTNTEAFF. This rearrangement joins TRBV4-3 to TRBJ1-1; the D gene is possibly TRBD1 (6 bases). CDR3 length: 13 residues. The germline V gene encodes CDR1 LGHNA and CDR2 YSLEER. The V end lost 9 bases, the J end lost 1 base, and 12 bases lay between the germline ends.

The gene calls are TRBV27 and TRBJ2-7, with D tentatively TRBD1 (5 bases). V dropped 4 bases and J dropped 3 bases, with 7 bases sitting between them. Germline V gene lookup returns CDR1 MNHEY and CDR2 SMNVEV (reference sequence). The CDR3 covers 12 residues. Here the CDR3 reads CASSSGFYEQYF. As DNA, the CDR3 is TGTGCCAGCAGTTCAGGGTTCTACGAGCAGTACTTC.

This clone showed up just once. The rearrangement joins TRBV4-1 to TRBJ2-7, with D tentatively TRBD2 (7 bases). The germline V gene has CDR1 MGHRA and CDR2 YSYEKL. Deletions cut 4 bases from V and 0 bases from J, with 13 bases between. CDR3 size: 15 residues. The CDR3 DNA sequence: TGCGCCAGCAGCCCAAGGGGGGGCAACTCCTACGAGCAGTACTTC. As protein: CASSPRGGNSYEQYF.

The chain links TRBV28 to TRBJ2-7; D might be TRBD2 (6 bases). Trimming stripped 6 bases from V and 0 bases from J, with 18 bases between. Germline V gene data show CDR1 as MDHEN and CDR2 as SYDVKM. CDR3 length: 16 amino acids. CDR3 protein: CASRRRGWRTSYEQYF. DNA of the CDR3: TGTGCCAGCAGAAGGAGGGGTTGGCGGACCTCCTACGAGCAGTACTTC. Based on the CDR3 plus reference TRBV28 and TRBJ2-7, the full variable domain is DVKVTQSSRYLVKRTGEKVFLECVQDMDHENMFWYRQDPGLGLRLIYFSYDVKMKEKGDIPEGYSVSREKKERFSLILESASTNQTSMYLCASRRRGWRTSYEQYFGPGTRLTVT.

The gene calls are TRBV5-5 and TRBJ1-1; D may be TRBD1 (5 bases). CDR1 is SGHKS and CDR2 is YYEKEE in the germline V gene (reference sequence). Trimming removed 0 bases from V and 11 bases from J, with 20 bases in between. The CDR3 contains 15 residues. The CDR3 loop is CASSLGSQGALGAFF. The CDR3 coding sequence is TGTGCCAGCAGCTTGGGGAGTCAGGGTGCTTTGGGGGCTTTCTTT. The full variable domain, its missing parts supplied by reference TRBV5-5 and TRBJ1-1, is DAGVTQSPTHLIKTRGQQVTLRCSPISGHKSVSWYQQVLGQGPQFIFQYYEKEERGRGNFPDRFSARQFPNYSSELNVNALLLGDSALYLCASSLGSQGALGAFFGQGTRLTVV.

The chain couples TRBV11-3 to TRBJ1-1; possible D gene TRBD1, 5 bases. The CDR3 runs 12 residues. With 5 bases removed from V and 4 bases from J, the gap between germline ends came to 8 bases. Germline V gene data show CDR1 as SGHNT and CDR2 as YENEEA. The DNA of the CDR3 is TGTGCCAGCAGCAGGGGTTCCACTGAAGCTTTCTTT. Translating gives CASSRGSTEAFF.

This clone was recorded only once. The J gene is TRBJ2-7, the V gene TRBV11-2; possible D gene TRBD1, 7 bases. The CDR3 has 13 amino acids. Germline-derived CDR1 and CDR2 are SGHAT and FQNNGV. With 11 bases removed from V and 1 base from J, the gap between germline ends came to 15 bases. Here the CDR3 reads CAGGGTESYEQYF. The DNA for the CDR3 is TGTGCCGGCGGCGGGACAGAATCCTACGAGCAGTACTTC.

This chain uses TRBV7-2 with TRBJ2-1; TRBD2 might be the D (5 bases). V was clipped by 0 bases and J by 3 bases, with 9 bases between them. The CDR3 loop spans 15 amino acids. The germline gives CDR1 SGHTA, CDR2 FQGNSA. CDR3 bases: TGTGCCAGCAGCTTAGCGGGAGATATCTACAATGAGCAGTTCTTC. It yields the protein CASSLAGDIYNEQFF.

The chain joins TRBV6-5 to TRBJ2-3; D is uncertain. Germline CDR1 MNHEY, CDR2 SVGAGI. Trimming took 0 bases from V and 5 from J, leaving 15 bases between them. The CDR3 is made up of 16 amino acids. For the CDR3, the DNA is TGTGCCAGCAGTTACTCGATTACGGGTCCCGAAGATACGCAGTATTTT. Residues: CASSYSITGPEDTQYF.

The genes are TRBV2 and TRBJ2-5; 8 bases fit TRBD2. The length of the CDR3 is 16 residues. V gave up 5 bases and J gave up 0 bases; unmatched junction bases: 8. Germline loops: CDR1 SNHLY, CDR2 FYNNEI. For the CDR3, the DNA is TGTGCCAGCAGTTCCACAGGTAGCGGGAACCAAGAGACCCAGTACTTC. This sequence encodes CASSSTGSGNQETQYF.

This sequence joins TRBV7-2 and TRBJ2-2; TRBD2 agrees at 10 bases. The V segment lost 0 bases and the J segment 2 bases; nucleotides outside the gene matches: 12. This CDR3 spans 20 amino acids. Germline values: CDR1 SGHTA, CDR2 FQGNSA. CDR3 region: CASSLALGLAYRVNTGELFF. The CDR3 nucleotides are TGTGCCAGCAGCTTAGCGCTGGGACTAGCGTATCGGGTAAACACCGGGGAGCTGTTTTTT.

The gene calls are TRBV27 and TRBJ1-1; unclear D gene. CDR1 MNHEY and CDR2 SMNVEV come from the germline V gene (reference sequence). The CDR3 length is 14 residues. Trimming cost V 2 bases and J 0 bases, with 7 bases left between them. The CDR3 sequence: CASSLPGLNTEAFF. For the CDR3, the DNA is TGTGCCAGCAGTTTACCAGGTTTGAACACTGAAGCTTTCTTT.